This TCR beta chain is drawn from a study of blood T cell repertoires in COVID-19. Study background: Samples taken during acute and convalescent COVID-19 were collected in the United States, Italy and Spain.

Trimming took off 4 bases at V and 2 bases at J, with 15 bases between the two ends. The CDR3 is 15 residues long. Germline V CDR1 and CDR2: MNHEY, SMNVEV (reference sequence). The protocol was immunoSEQ multiplex PCR, while the TCRdb copy is restricted to in-frame clones and leaves out a portion. This sample has about 47,000 clones; around four fifths occur once, and the top ten carry roughly 14%. Sequencing was carried out using peripheral blood. This clonotype originated in a human donor with acute or convalescent COVID-19. The donor label of this sample is uncertain. The rearrangement joins TRBV27 to TRBJ2-7, with a tentative D call TRBD2 (6 bases). The CDR3 is CASSWGLASAYEQYF. CDR3 nucleotide sequence: TGTGCCAGCAGTTGGGGACTCGCGTCGGCCTACGAGCAGTACTTC.